This T cell receptor beta chain came from a study of T cells after yellow fever vaccination. Turning to this clonotype: Its cognate antigen is unknown.

General study findings and limits: Only a small proportion of the clonotypes turned up in both the CD4 and the CD8 compartments, likely arising from convergent recombination. Repertoires obtained by FACS sorting could include abundant clonotypes that entered as contaminants from the bulk population. A large majority of primary-vaccination clones showed up again after the booster (around 95% CD4, around 90% CD8).

CDR3 size: 14 residues. Per the germline V gene, CDR1 is GTSNPN and CDR2 is SVGIG (reference sequence). Trimming cost V 0 bases and J 6 bases, with 15 bases left between them. TCRdb redid the calling of the 5' RACE reads with MiXCR, one entry per CDR3 protein. This table holds 550,000 to 750,000 distinct CDR3 sequences, about 13% found once. Sequencing used PBMCs, obtained on the day of the yellow fever booster vaccination. This TCR came from a man aged 25-40 years who received the YFV17D yellow fever vaccine. This chain joins TRBV30 and TRBJ2-7; a possible D gene is TRBD2 (6 bases). The CDR3 sequence: CAWSVSGGTGEQYF. CDR3 coding DNA: TGTGCCTGGAGTGTATCCGGGGGAACGGGCGAGCAGTACTTC. Full variable domain (rest looked up from reference TRBV30 and TRBJ2-7): SQTIHQWPATLVQPVGSPLSLECTVEGTSNPNLYWYRQAAGRGLQLLFYSVGIGQISSEVPQNLSASRPQDRQFILSSKKLLLSDSGFYLCAWSVSGGTGEQYFGPGTRLTVT.